This T cell receptor (beta chain) was documented in a study of cytomegalovirus exposure and HLA in healthy donors. About the study: HLA-typed donors were the source of approximately 85 million unique TCRs, which an early data release held. Study outcomes and limitations: A missense variant in DCLRE1C was later tied to TCR beta V- and J-gene trimming. Accurate predictions that matched the HLA-A and HLA-B alleles of most subjects were reportedly made from TCR beta sequences.

This CDR3 is built from 14 residues. The V and J ends lost 5 bases and 5 bases respectively, with 13 bases between them. The germline gives CDR1 SGHRS, CDR2 YFSETQ. In the PCR, 60 Vbeta and 13 Jbeta primers were used. Authors' processing steps: Some 11 million of the about 80 million unique TCR beta chains counted in a later analysis were shared. Using immunoSEQ multiplex PCR, the repertoire was profiled, and TCRdb retains in-frame clones only, with some absent. Clone size and V and J calls were adopted from that table, with D and trimming inferred from the DNA. The repertoire holds about 210,000 clones, about 80% seen once, with approximately 10% in the top ten. In the case of this clone: Its cognate antigen is unknown.

The material sequenced was PBMCs. This chain joins TRBV5-1 and TRBJ1-4; tentative D call: TRBD1 (6 bases). The sequence was collected from a woman between 50 and 59 years old in good health and CMV-seropositive. The CDR3 spells CASRGQGKNEKLFF. CDR3 nucleotide sequence: TGCGCCAGCAGGGGGCAGGGGAAAAATGAAAAACTGTTTTTT.